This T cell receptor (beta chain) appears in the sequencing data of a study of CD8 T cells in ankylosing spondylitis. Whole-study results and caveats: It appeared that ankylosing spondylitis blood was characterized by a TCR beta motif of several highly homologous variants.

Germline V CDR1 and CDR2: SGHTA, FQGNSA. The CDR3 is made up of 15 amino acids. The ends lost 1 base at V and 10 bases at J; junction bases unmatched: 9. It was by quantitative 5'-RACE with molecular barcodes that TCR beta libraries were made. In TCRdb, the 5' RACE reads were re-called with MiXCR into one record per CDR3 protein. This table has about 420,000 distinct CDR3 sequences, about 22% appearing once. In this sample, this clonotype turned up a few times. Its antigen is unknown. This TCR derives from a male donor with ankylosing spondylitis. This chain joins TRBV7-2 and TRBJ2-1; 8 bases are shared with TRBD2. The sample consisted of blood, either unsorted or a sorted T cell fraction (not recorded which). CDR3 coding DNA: TGTGCCAGCAGCTTAGGTCGGGAGGGGATATGGGAGCAGTTCTTC. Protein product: CASSLGREGIWEQFF.